This T cell receptor beta chain is from a study of blood T cell repertoires in COVID-19. Study-wide context: Sites across the United States, Italy and Spain contributed samples from acute and convalescent COVID-19.

In the authors' workflow: Counts of nucleated cells, estimated from reference gene primer amplification, were obtained. Libraries were prepared by immunoSEQ multiplex PCR; TCRdb keeps only in-frame clonotypes and omits some of them. The DNA was the basis for D and trimming; V, J and clone size are from that table. The table lists hundreds of thousands of clones, 70% to 90% of them singletons, with approximately 1.5% in the top ten. Each participant's cohort was designated according to participant-reported clinical history. Exposed study participants had met a COVID-19 case within 2 weeks before entry. CDR3 size: 16 residues. V gave up 4 bases and J gave up 6 bases; unmatched junction bases: 12. Per the germline V gene, CDR1 is SGDLS and CDR2 is YYNGEE.

V usage is TRBV9 and J usage is TRBJ1-4; 7 bases align to TRBD1. The TCR was taken from a woman aged 18-29 years who had been exposed to COVID-19. Sequencing was carried out using PBMCs or T cells enriched from blood (not recorded which). CDR3 nucleotide sequence: TGTGCCAGCAGCACCACCTGGGGACAGCAAGATGAAAAACTGTTTTTT. Translating gives CASSTTWGQQDEKLFF.